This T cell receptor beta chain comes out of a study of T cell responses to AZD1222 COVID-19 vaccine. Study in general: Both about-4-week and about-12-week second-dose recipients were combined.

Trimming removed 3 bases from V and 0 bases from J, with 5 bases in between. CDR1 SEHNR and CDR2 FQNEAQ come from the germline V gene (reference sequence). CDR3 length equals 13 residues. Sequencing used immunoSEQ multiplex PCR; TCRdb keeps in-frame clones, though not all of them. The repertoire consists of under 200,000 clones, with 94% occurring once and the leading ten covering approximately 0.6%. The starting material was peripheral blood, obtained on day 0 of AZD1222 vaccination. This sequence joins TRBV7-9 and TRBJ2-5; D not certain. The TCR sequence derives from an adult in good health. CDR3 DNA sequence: TGTGCCAGCAGCTTGGGGTACCAAGAGACCCAGTACTTC. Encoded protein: CASSLGYQETQYF.